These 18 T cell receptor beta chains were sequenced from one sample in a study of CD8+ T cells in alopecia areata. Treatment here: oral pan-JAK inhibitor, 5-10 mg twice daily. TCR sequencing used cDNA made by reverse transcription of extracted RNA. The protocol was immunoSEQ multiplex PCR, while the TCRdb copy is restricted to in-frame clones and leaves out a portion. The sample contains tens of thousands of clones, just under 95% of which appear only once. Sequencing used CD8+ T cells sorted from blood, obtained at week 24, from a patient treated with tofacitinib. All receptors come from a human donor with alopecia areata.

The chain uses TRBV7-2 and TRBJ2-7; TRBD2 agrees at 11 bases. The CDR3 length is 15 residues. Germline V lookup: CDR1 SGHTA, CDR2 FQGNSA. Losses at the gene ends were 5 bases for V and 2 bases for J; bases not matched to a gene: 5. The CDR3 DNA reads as TGTGCCAGCAGCCTTATAGCGGGGGGGGCCTACGAGCAGTACTTC. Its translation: CASSLIAGGAYEQYF.

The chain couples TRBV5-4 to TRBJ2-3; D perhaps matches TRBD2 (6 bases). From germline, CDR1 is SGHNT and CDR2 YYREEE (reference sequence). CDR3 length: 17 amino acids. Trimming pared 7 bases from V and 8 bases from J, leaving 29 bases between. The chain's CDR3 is CASWGSLAPSPYPTQYF. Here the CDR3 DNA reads TGTGCCAGCTGGGGATCACTAGCACCGAGTCCATATCCTACGCAGTATTTT.

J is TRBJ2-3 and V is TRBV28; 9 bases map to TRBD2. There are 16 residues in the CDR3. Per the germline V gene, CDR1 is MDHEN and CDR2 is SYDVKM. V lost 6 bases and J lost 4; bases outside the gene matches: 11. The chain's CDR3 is CASRSQSGGHADTQYF. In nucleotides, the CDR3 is TGTGCCAGCAGGTCCCAAAGCGGGGGGCACGCAGATACGCAGTATTTT. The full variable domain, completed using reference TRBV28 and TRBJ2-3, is DVKVTQSSRYLVKRTGEKVFLECVQDMDHENMFWYRQDPGLGLRLIYFSYDVKMKEKGDIPEGYSVSREKKERFSLILESASTNQTSMYLCASRSQSGGHADTQYFGPGTRLTVL.

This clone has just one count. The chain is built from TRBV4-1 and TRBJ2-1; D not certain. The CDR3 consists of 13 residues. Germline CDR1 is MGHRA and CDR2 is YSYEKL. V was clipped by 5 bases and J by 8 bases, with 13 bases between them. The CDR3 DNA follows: TGCGCCAGCAGCTATTTGCCCAGCGATGAGCAGTTCTTC. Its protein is CASSYLPSDEQFF.

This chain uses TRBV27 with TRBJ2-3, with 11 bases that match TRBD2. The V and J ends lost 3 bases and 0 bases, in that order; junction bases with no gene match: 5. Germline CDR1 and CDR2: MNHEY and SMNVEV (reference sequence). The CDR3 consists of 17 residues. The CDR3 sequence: CASSLVASGGSTDTQYF. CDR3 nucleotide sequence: TGTGCCAGCAGTTTGGTTGCTAGCGGGGGGAGCACAGATACGCAGTATTTT.

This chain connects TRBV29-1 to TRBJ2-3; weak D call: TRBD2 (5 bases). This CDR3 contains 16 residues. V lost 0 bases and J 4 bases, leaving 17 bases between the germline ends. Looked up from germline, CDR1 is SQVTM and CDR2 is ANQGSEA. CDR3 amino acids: CSVEDLLAKVSDTQYF. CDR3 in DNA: TGCAGCGTTGAAGATTTGCTAGCAAAGGTTTCAGATACGCAGTATTTT.

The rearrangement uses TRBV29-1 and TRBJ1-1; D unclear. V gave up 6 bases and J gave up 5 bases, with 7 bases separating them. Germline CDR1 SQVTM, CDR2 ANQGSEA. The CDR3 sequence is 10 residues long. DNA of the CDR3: TGCAGCGTCTCCGGGACTGAAGCTTTCTTT. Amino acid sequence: CSVSGTEAFF.

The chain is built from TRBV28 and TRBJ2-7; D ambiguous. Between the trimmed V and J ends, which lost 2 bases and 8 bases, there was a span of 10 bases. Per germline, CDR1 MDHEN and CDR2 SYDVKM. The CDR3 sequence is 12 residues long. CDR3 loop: CASSLAPPQQYF. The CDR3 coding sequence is TGTGCCAGCAGTTTAGCCCCCCCCCAGCAGTACTTC.

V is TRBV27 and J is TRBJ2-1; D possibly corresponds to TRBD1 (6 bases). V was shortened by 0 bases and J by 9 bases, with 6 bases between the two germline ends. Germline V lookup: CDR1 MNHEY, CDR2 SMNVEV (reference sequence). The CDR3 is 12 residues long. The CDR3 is CASSLSGGEQFF. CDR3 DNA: TGTGCCAGCAGTTTATCAGGGGGTGAGCAGTTCTTC.

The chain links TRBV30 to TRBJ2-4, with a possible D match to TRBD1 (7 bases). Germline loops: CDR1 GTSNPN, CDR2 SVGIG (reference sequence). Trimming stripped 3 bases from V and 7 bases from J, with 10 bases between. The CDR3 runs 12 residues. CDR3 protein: CAWSPGGNIQYF. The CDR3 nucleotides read TGTGCCTGGAGCCCAGGGGGGAACATTCAGTACTTC. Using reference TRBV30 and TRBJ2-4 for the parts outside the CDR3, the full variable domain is SQTIHQWPATLVQPVGSPLSLECTVEGTSNPNLYWYRQAAGRGLQLLFYSVGIGQISSEVPQNLSASRPQDRQFILSSKKLLLSDSGFYLCAWSPGGNIQYFGAGTRLSVL.

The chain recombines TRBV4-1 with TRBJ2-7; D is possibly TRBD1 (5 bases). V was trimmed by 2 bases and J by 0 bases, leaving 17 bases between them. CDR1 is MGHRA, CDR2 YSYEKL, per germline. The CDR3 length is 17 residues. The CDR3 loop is CASSQRMTEKSSYEQYF. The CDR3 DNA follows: TGCGCCAGCAGCCAAAGGATGACAGAAAAAAGCTCCTACGAGCAGTACTTC.

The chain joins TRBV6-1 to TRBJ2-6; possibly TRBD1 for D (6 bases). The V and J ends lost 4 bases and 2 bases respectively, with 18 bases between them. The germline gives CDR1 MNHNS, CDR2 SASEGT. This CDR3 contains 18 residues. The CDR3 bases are TGTGCCAGCAGTGCATGGGACACCGTCTACACTGGGGCCAACGTCCTGACTTTC. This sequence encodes CASSAWDTVYTGANVLTF.

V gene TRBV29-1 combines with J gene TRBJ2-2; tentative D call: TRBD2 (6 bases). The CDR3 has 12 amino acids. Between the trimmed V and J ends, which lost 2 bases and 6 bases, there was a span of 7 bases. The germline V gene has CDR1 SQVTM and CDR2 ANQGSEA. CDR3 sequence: CSVEKRAGELFF. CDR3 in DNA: TGCAGCGTTGAAAAGCGGGCCGGGGAGCTGTTTTTT.

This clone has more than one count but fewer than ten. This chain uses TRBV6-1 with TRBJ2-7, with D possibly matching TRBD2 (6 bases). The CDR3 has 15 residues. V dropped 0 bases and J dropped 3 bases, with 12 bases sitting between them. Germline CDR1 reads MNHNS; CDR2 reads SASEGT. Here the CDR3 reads CASSEATRKDYEQYF. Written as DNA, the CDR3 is TGTGCCAGCAGTGAAGCGACTAGGAAGGACTACGAGCAGTACTTC.

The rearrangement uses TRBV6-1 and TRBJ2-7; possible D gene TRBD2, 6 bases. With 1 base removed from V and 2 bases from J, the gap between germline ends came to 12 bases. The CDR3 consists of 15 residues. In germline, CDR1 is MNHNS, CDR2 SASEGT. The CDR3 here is CASSEVLEGPYEQYF. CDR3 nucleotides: TGTGCCAGCAGTGAAGTATTGGAGGGGCCCTACGAGCAGTACTTC.

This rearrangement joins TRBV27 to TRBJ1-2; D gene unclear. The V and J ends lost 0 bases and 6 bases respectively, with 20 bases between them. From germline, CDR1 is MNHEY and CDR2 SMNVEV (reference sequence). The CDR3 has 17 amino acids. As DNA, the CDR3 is TGTGCCAGCAGTTTATCCCCTCACGGAACAGAACTGGATGGCTACACCTTC. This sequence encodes CASSLSPHGTELDGYTF.

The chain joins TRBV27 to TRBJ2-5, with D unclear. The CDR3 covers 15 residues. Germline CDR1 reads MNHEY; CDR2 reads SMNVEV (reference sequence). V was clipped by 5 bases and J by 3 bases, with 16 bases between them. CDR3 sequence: CASSPSFQFEETQYF. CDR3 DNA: TGTGCCAGCAGTCCCTCCTTTCAGTTCGAAGAGACCCAGTACTTC.

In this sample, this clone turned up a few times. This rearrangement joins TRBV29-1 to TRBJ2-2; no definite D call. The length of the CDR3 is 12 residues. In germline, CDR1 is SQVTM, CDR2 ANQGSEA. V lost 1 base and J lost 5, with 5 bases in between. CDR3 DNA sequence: TGCAGCGTTGAAGCCCAAACCGGGGAGCTGTTTTTT. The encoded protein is CSVEAQTGELFF.